This T cell receptor beta chain is drawn from a study of cytomegalovirus exposure and HLA in healthy donors. V was clipped by 7 bases and J by 0 bases, with 15 bases between them. The germline V gene encodes CDR1 MNHNS and CDR2 SASEGT. The CDR3 runs 15 residues. Primers for the PCR totalled 60 Vbeta and 13 Jbeta. The table came from immunoSEQ multiplex PCR; TCRdb's copy has only in-frame clones and leaves some out. Its listing shows roughly 84,000 clones. The origin of this receptor is a man between 45 and 60 years old in good health and CMV-seronegative. V usage is TRBV6-1 and J usage is TRBJ1-2, with D perhaps matching TRBD1 (6 bases). Sequenced material: PBMCs. In nucleotides, the CDR3 is TGTGCCAGCAACCCGAGACAGGCCTCTAACTATGGCTACACCTTC. Translated: CASNPRQASNYGYTF.